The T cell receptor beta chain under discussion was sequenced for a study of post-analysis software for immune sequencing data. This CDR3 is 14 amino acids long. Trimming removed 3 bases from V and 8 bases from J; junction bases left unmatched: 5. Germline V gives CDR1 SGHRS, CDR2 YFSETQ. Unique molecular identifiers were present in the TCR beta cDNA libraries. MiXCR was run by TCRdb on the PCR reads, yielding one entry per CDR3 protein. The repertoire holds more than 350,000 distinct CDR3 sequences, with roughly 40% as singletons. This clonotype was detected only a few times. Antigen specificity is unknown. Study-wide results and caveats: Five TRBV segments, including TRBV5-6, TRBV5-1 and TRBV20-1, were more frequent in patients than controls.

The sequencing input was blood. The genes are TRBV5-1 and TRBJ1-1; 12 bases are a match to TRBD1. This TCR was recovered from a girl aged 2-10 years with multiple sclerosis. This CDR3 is CASSSGTGGFEAFF. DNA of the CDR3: TGCGCCAGCAGCTCCGGGACAGGGGGCTTCGAAGCTTTCTTT. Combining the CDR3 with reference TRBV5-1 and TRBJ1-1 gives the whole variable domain KAGVTQTPRYLIKTRGQQVTLSCSPISGHRSVSWYQQTPGQGLQFLFEYFSETQRNKGNFPGRFSGRQFSNSRSEMNVSTLELGDSALYLCASSSGTGGFEAFFGQGTRLTVV.